This TCR beta chain was sequenced for a study of Ad26.COV2.S vaccination and SARS-CoV-2 variants. Study context: Once or twice, 56 days apart, Ad26.COV2.S was delivered intramuscularly.

Study-level points and caveats: Substantial breadth in spike-specific CD8+ and CD4+ T cell responses was reportedly seen after vaccination.

Repertoires were generated with immunoSEQ multiplex PCR, while TCRdb's copy carries only in-frame clones and drops some. The sample gives 200,000 to 300,000 clones, roughly 88% of which show up once; 9.5% to 12% is in the top ten. As to this clone: Its antigen is unidentified.

The sample's treatment: about 20 received Ad26.COV2.S at low or high dose, single or two shots; about five received placebo; per-sample allocation not given. Samples were taken on day 63 after the first vaccine or placebo injection. The TCR originated in a person aged 18-65 years who received the Ad26.COV2.S COVID-19 vaccine or a placebo. The input for sequencing was peripheral blood, taken in a trial of Ad26.COV2.S vaccine versus placebo.

This CDR3 is CASSFPGPFYEQYF. The CDR3 DNA sequence: TGTGCCAGCAGTTTTCCGGGGCCTTTCTACGAGCAGTACTTC. V usage is TRBV28 and J usage is TRBJ2-7; D possibly matches TRBD1 or TRBD2 (5 bases each). This CDR3 comprises 14 residues. CDR1 and CDR2 from the germline V gene are MDHEN and SYDVKM. V shed 3 bases and J shed 3 bases, with 12 bases lying between them.